A single sample gave rise to the 17 T cell receptor beta chains below, sequenced in a study of blood T cell repertoires in COVID-19. Assay: immunoSEQ multiplex PCR; the TCRdb copy retains only in-frame clones and omits some. Of tens of thousands of clones detected, roughly 88% appear once; the ten largest clones hold approximately 12%. Specimen: peripheral blood. The receptors were sampled from a human donor with active COVID-19. The donor label of this sample is uncertain.

This clone showed up just once. This chain links TRBV24-1 with TRBJ1-2, with TRBD1 as a possible D gene (5 bases). This CDR3 region has 15 residues. The V end was cut by 5 bases, the J end by 2 bases, with 14 bases between. CDR1 is KGHDR, CDR2 SFDVKD, per germline. CDR3 sequence: CATSASGEGNYGYTF. The DNA for the CDR3 is TGTGCCACCAGTGCGTCTGGGGAGGGGAACTATGGCTACACCTTC.

The chain recombines TRBV3-1 (or the pseudogene TRBV3-2) with TRBJ2-1; D unclear. Trimming removed 4 bases from V and 5 bases from J, with 6 bases in between. The CDR3 spans 12 residues. Germline V lookup: CDR1 LGHDT, CDR2 YNNKEL (reference sequence). The CDR3: CASSPYDNEQFF. The CDR3 nucleotides read TGTGCCAGCAGCCCCTACGACAATGAGCAGTTCTTC.

The rearrangement joins TRBV7-8 to TRBJ1-6; D gene unclear. V lost 1 base and J 8 bases, leaving 9 bases between the germline ends. Germline V gene data show CDR1 as SGHVS and CDR2 as FQNEAQ. The CDR3 loop spans 14 amino acids. The CDR3 coding sequence is TGTGCCAGCAGCTTAGACAGAATTTATTCACCCCTCCACTTT. Translating gives CASSLDRIYSPLHF.

This clone was recorded only once. This chain uses TRBV27 with TRBJ1-2; TRBD1 might be the D (5 bases). Germline CDR1 is MNHEY and CDR2 is SMNVEV (reference sequence). Trimming removed 4 bases at V and 8 bases at J, with 14 bases between. The length of the CDR3 is 13 residues. CDR3 sequence (DNA): TGTGCCAGCAGTTATGGGGGGTCAAGGGGCTACACCTTC. Encoded protein: CASSYGGSRGYTF.

This clone was recorded a few times. CDR3 bases: TGTGCCAGCAGTCCAACAGGATGGATCTCCTACGAGCAGTACTTC. It is translated as CASSPTGWISYEQYF. This chain joins TRBV7-2 and TRBJ2-7; TRBD1 is a possible D gene (5 bases). This CDR3 region has 15 residues. Per the germline V gene, CDR1 is SGHTA and CDR2 is FQGNSA. V lost 6 bases and J lost 0, with 15 bases in between. Variable domain in full (rest from reference TRBV7-2 and TRBJ2-7): GAGVSQSPSNKVTEKGKDVELRCDPISGHTALYWYRQSLGQGLEFLIYFQGNSAPDKSGLPSDRFSAERTGGSVSTLTIQRTQQEDSAVYLCASSPTGWISYEQYFGPGTRLTVT.

CDR3: CASSPRTSGTEAFF. The DNA of the CDR3 is TGTGCCAGCAGCCCACGGACCAGCGGCACTGAAGCTTTCTTT. The chain recombines TRBV5-4 with TRBJ1-1; D remains ambiguous. Trimming pared 4 bases from V and 4 bases from J, leaving 14 bases between. CDR3 length equals 14 residues. Per the germline V gene, CDR1 is SGHNT and CDR2 is YYREEE (reference sequence). Complete variable domain (other parts from reference TRBV5-4 and TRBJ1-1): ETGVTQSPTHLIKTRGQQVTLRCSSQSGHNTVSWYQQALGQGPQFIFQYYREEENGRGNFPPRFSGLQFPNYSSELNVNALELDDSALYLCASSPRTSGTEAFFGQGTRLTVV.

The chain carries TRBV5-6 and TRBJ2-6; TRBD1 might be the D (5 bases). Germline values: CDR1 SGHDT, CDR2 YYEEEE. Trimming removed 4 bases from V and 1 base from J, with 12 bases in between. The CDR3 has 16 amino acids. The CDR3 protein is CASSEGAPSGANVLTF. The CDR3 DNA sequence: TGTGCCAGCAGCGAAGGGGCTCCATCTGGGGCCAACGTCCTGACTTTC.

The chain links TRBV4-2 to TRBJ1-2, with TRBD1 identical over 8 bases. The trim removed 1 base at V and 3 bases at J, leaving 19 bases unmatched. The CDR3 is 20 amino acids. The germline CDR1 and CDR2 sequences are LGHNA and YNFKEQ. CDR3 amino acids: CASSQVEVEAGGASDYGYTF. The CDR3 bases are TGTGCCAGCAGCCAAGTAGAAGTTGAGGCAGGGGGCGCGTCGGACTATGGCTACACCTTC.

The DNA of the CDR3 is TGTGCCAGCAGCGAAACACCGACAGGGGAGGCAGGTGAGCAGTTCTTC. Its translation is CASSETPTGEAGEQFF. This chain uses TRBV5-6 with TRBJ2-1, with 8 nucleotides matching TRBD1. The CDR3 is 16 residues long. The V segment lost 4 bases and the J segment 9 bases; nucleotides outside the gene matches: 15. The V gene's germline CDR1 is SGHDT and CDR2 YYEEEE.

The chain couples TRBV3-1 (or the pseudogene TRBV3-2) to TRBJ2-7; TRBD2 matches at 10 bases. Germline assignment: CDR1 LGHDT and CDR2 YNNKEL (reference sequence). Germline trimming cut 2 bases from V and 3 bases from J; bases unmatched to any gene: 10. There are 17 residues in the CDR3. DNA for the CDR3: TGTGCCAGCAGCCAACTAATAGCGGGAGGATCCTACTACGAGCAGTACTTC. This gives the protein CASSQLIAGGSYYEQYF.

This chain connects TRBV20-1 to TRBJ2-7; TRBD1 matches 9 bases. In germline, CDR1 is DFQATT, CDR2 SNEGSKA (reference sequence). V gave up 6 bases and J gave up 4 bases; unmatched junction bases: 1. The CDR3 is 11 amino acids. CDR3 residues: CSAGQGYEQYF. The CDR3 DNA reads TGCAGTGCGGGACAGGGTTACGAGCAGTACTTC.

This chain joins TRBV4-2 and TRBJ2-1; the match to TRBD2 covers 7 bases. V was pared by 4 bases and J by 14 bases, with 11 bases of the junction left unmatched. The CDR3 runs 13 residues. Germline CDR1 reads LGHNA; CDR2 reads YNFKEQ. The CDR3 protein is CASSLSTSSGEFF. The DNA for the CDR3 is TGTGCCAGCAGCCTATCGACTAGCTCGGGGGAGTTCTTC.

This chain links TRBV7-2 with TRBJ1-4, with D unresolved. The ends were cut back, 1 base at V and 2 bases at J, with 8 bases in the middle. The germline V gene encodes CDR1 SGHTA and CDR2 FQGNSA. This CDR3 comprises 15 residues. The CDR3 loop is CASSLGTVTNEKLFF. For the CDR3, the DNA is TGTGCCAGCAGCTTAGGAACAGTTACTAATGAAAAACTGTTTTTT.

This clone is judged medium-sized. This chain joins TRBV7-3 and TRBJ2-1; unclear D gene. Germline CDR1 and CDR2: SGHTA and FQGTGA. With 4 bases removed from V and 0 bases from J, the gap between germline ends came to 4 bases. The CDR3 length is 13 residues. The CDR3 sequence is CASSSSSYNEQFF. In DNA, the CDR3 is TGTGCCAGCAGCTCTAGCTCCTACAATGAGCAGTTCTTC.

This chain connects TRBV4-2 to TRBJ2-5; 7 bases are a match to TRBD2. This CDR3 spans 15 amino acids. J lost 4 bases, V lost 2 bases, and 7 bases had no gene match. Germline CDR1 reads LGHNA; CDR2 reads YNFKEQ. CDR3 sequence (DNA): TGTGCCAGCAGCCAAAGACTAGCCAGGTCAGAGACCCAGTACTTC. Translation: CASSQRLARSETQYF.

This clone was observed a single time. The chain recombines TRBV12-5 with TRBJ1-4; TRBD1 might be the D (6 bases). CDR1 LGHNT and CDR2 FRNRAP come from the germline V gene. This CDR3 contains 14 residues. Trimming shortened V by 5 bases and J by 1 base, and 8 bases separated the two germline ends. Here the CDR3 reads CASGTGRTNEKLFF. In DNA, the CDR3 is TGTGCTAGTGGTACAGGGCGAACTAATGAAAAACTGTTTTTT.

The rearrangement links TRBV10-3 to TRBJ2-7; a weak D match, TRBD1 (5 bases). The germline V gene encodes CDR1 ENHRY and CDR2 SYGVKD. The CDR3 totals 12 residues. The V and J ends lost 2 bases and 5 bases respectively, with 7 bases between them. The CDR3 region is CAISERGDEQYF. Written as DNA, the CDR3 is TGTGCCATCAGTGAGAGGGGCGACGAGCAGTACTTC.